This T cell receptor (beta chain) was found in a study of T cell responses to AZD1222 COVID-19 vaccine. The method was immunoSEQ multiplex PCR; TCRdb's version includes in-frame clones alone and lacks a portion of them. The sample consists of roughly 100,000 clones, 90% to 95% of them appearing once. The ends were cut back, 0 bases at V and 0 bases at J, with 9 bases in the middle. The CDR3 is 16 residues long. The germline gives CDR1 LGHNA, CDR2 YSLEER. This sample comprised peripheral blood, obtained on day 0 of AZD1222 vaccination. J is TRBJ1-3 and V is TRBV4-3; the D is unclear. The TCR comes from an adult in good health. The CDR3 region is CASSQDPIGSGNTIYF. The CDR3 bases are TGCGCCAGCAGCCAAGATCCAATAGGCTCTGGAAACACCATATATTTT.